In this sample, the clone carrying this T cell receptor beta chain turned up many times. The antigen is unknown. TCR beta CDR3 sequences were amplified from RNA transcripts. TCR CDR3 regions were first amplified by RT-PCR with HTBI primers. MiXCR was run by TCRdb on the multiplex PCR reads, yielding one entry per CDR3 protein. The repertoire holds around 600,000 distinct CDR3 sequences, with more than 13% as singletons. This sample is part of a study of T cells in Graves' hyperthyroidism and ophthalmopathy. Broader study findings: Most expanded thyroid clonotypes above 0.001 also appeared in blood.

Germline-derived CDR1 and CDR2 are SEHNR and FQNEAQ (reference sequence). With 6 bases removed from V and 4 bases from J, the gap between germline ends came to 21 bases. The CDR3 spans 17 residues. Uncontrolled infection, other autoimmune disease, pregnancy and lactation each barred patients from inclusion. Thyroid ultrasound and orbital computed tomography, with clinical symptoms and serum thyroxine and TRAb, informed diagnoses. Specimen: blood. V and J are TRBV7-9 and TRBJ2-2; D is ambiguous. The receptor was derived from a woman between 18 and 29 years old with Graves' ophthalmopathy. CDR3 amino acids: CASRPNIGSRSTGELFF. CDR3 sequence (DNA): TGTGCCAGCAGACCAAATATAGGAAGTCGGAGCACCGGGGAGCTGTTTTTT. Drawing the rest from reference TRBV7-9 and TRBJ2-2, the complete variable domain is DTGVSQNPRHKITKRGQNVTFRCDPISEHNRLYWYRQTLGQGPEFLTYFQNEAQLEKSRLLSDRFSAERPKGSFSTLEIQRTEQGDSAMYLCASRPNIGSRSTGELFFGEGSRLTVL.